This TCR beta chain was obtained from a study of OX40 agonist ivuxolimab in advanced cancers. As for the study in general: While on treatment, patients had intravenous ivuxolimab at 0.01 to 10 mg/kg every 2 weeks. Three dose-escalation patients had partial responses: one with hepatocellular carcinoma and two with cutaneous melanoma. The study's findings and limits: Certain nonresponders likewise exhibited a low normalized T-cell clonal expansion.

Sampling times: baseline, cycle 4 day 1, cycle 7 day 1. The data were produced by immunoSEQ multiplex PCR, yet TCRdb's version contains in-frame clones alone and is incomplete. The sample includes around 140,000 clones, about 92% of them seen just once. The V end lost 5 bases, the J end lost 2 bases, and 13 bases lay between the germline ends. Germline V gene sequence: CDR1 SGHTA, CDR2 FQGNSA. The CDR3 totals 14 residues. In the case of this clone: Its target is not known.

The gene calls are TRBV7-2 and TRBJ2-7; D not resolved. The material sequenced was CD4+ or CD8+ T cells sorted from blood, taken in a trial of the OX40 agonist ivuxolimab. This TCR came from an adult with an advanced solid tumor such as melanoma, head and neck, liver or kidney cancer. The CDR3 nucleotides are TGTGCCAGCAGCGTTAGCTACCCTACCTACGAGCAGTACTTC. Translating it yields CASSVSYPTYEQYF.